The next 32 T cell receptor beta chains were all read from a single sample in a study of blood T cells in healthy people across ages. Alongside a J-beta primer mix, a sample-barcoded 5' primer served in a second PCR lasting roughly 6 to 12 cycles. TCRdb reprocessed the 5' RACE reads with MiXCR, giving one entry per CDR3 protein. The data contain 700,000 to 850,000 distinct CDR3 sequences, approximately 55% of them seen just once; the ten biggest clones take up roughly 40%. Material: blood. These receptors were taken from an elderly man in good health.

This clonotype turned up a few times. CDR3 protein: CASSRSGSTNEKLFF. The CDR3 DNA is TGTGCCAGCAGTCGCAGTGGCTCAACTAATGAAAAACTGTTTTTT. The V and J genes are TRBV6-2 or TRBV6-3 and TRBJ1-4; unclear D gene. This CDR3 comprises 15 residues. The germline V and J ends were trimmed by 5 bases and 0 bases, with 10 bases remaining between them. Germline V gives CDR1 MNHEY, CDR2 SVGEGT.

The genes are TRBV11-2 and TRBJ2-3, with D perhaps being TRBD1 or TRBD2 (7 bases each). V was clipped by 4 bases and J by 14 bases, with 28 bases between them. The CDR3 has 16 residues. Germline V gene sequence: CDR1 SGHAT, CDR2 FQNNGV. Here the CDR3 reads CASSYLPRQGGSLAYF. The CDR3 DNA sequence: TGTGCCAGCAGCTACCTGCCTCGACAGGGAGGGTCTCTAGCGTATTTT. Based on the CDR3 plus reference TRBV11-2 and TRBJ2-3, the full variable domain is EAGVAQSPRYKIIEKRQSVAFWCNPISGHATLYWYQQILGQGPKLLIQFQNNGVVDDSQLPKDRFSAERLKGVDSTLKIQPAKLEDSAVYLCASSYLPRQGGSLAYFGPGTRLTVL.

Only one count was recorded for this clonotype. CDR3 in DNA: TGTGCCAGCAGTGAAGCATACTACGAGCAGTACTTC. It yields the protein CASSEAYYEQYF. This chain uses TRBV2 with TRBJ2-5; D gene unclear. The DNA end is more similar to TRBJ2-7, so the J call may be wrong. This CDR3 comprises 12 residues. Germline loops: CDR1 SNHLY, CDR2 FYNNEI.

V gene TRBV29-1 combines with J gene TRBJ2-1, with D perhaps matching TRBD1 (6 bases). This CDR3 has 15 amino acids. V lost 2 bases, J lost 4 bases, and 15 bases lay in between. From germline, CDR1 is SQVTM and CDR2 ANQGSEA. CDR3 bases: TGCAGCGTTGAAATCACAGGGAGTCCTTACAATGAGCAGTTCTTC. Amino acids: CSVEITGSPYNEQFF.

In DNA, the CDR3 is TGTGCCAGCACTCCGGGAAATGCCTTATACAATGAGCAGTTCTTC. Translation: CASTPGNALYNEQFF. The chain carries TRBV12-3 or TRBV12-4 and TRBJ2-1, with TRBD2 as a possible D gene (5 bases). This CDR3 comprises 15 residues. Trimming took 7 bases from V and 4 from J, leaving 17 bases between them.

The CDR3 region is CASSLGGKNQPQHF. CDR3 nucleotides: TGTGCCAGCAGCTTGGGGGGTAAGAATCAGCCCCAGCATTTT. The genes are TRBV5-6 and TRBJ1-5, with D hard to call. The CDR3 is 14 amino acids. The V end was cut by 0 bases, the J end by 4 bases, with 8 bases between. The germline gives CDR1 SGHDT, CDR2 YYEEEE.

With regard to this clonotype: Since a much larger clone is just one base distant, this may be a read error. The chain has TRBV6-5 and TRBJ2-3; 9 bases agree with TRBD2. Germline CDR1 reads MNHEY; CDR2 reads SVGAGI. The ends lost 4 bases at V and 14 bases at J; junction bases unmatched: 22. The CDR3 consists of 17 residues. CDR3 amino acids: CASSSTRLGLAGRCAYF. In DNA, the CDR3 is TGTGCCAGCAGTTCCACGCGCCTGGGACTAGCCGGGAGATGCGCGTATTTT.

This rearrangement joins TRBV27 to TRBJ1-1, with a tentative D call TRBD1 (5 bases). V was shortened by 5 bases and J by 4 bases, with 20 bases between the two germline ends. This CDR3 region has 16 residues. Germline values: CDR1 MNHEY, CDR2 SMNVEV (reference sequence). CDR3 DNA: TGTGCCAGCAGTCCGGGGACTAGCGGGATTCCCACTGAAGCTTTCTTT. Protein: CASSPGTSGIPTEAFF.

This clonotype showed up just a few times. The V and J genes are TRBV11-2 and TRBJ2-5; 7 nucleotides agree with TRBD1. V was clipped by 5 bases and J by 7 bases; unmatched bases: 7. Per germline, CDR1 SGHAT and CDR2 FQNNGV. The CDR3 extends over 13 amino acids. The chain's CDR3 is CASSNRGRGTQYF. Written as DNA, the CDR3 is TGTGCCAGCAGCAACAGGGGCCGAGGGACCCAGTACTTC.

The chain is built from TRBV7-3 and TRBJ2-7, with 7 bases that match TRBD1. Germline V gene sequence: CDR1 SGHTA, CDR2 FQGTGA. The junction had 7 bases not matched to a gene; V was cut back by 1 base and J by 7 bases. The CDR3 is made up of 14 amino acids. The CDR3 nucleotides are TGTGCCAGCAGCTTAAATTCAGGGGGTCGAGAGCAGTACTTC. Residues: CASSLNSGGREQYF.

A few counts support this clonotype. The chain is built from TRBV6-2 or TRBV6-3 and TRBJ2-7, with D perhaps matching TRBD1 or TRBD2 (5 bases each). This CDR3 spans 16 amino acids. V was pared by 2 bases and J by 0 bases, with 14 bases between. CDR1 MNHEY and CDR2 SVGEGT come from the germline V gene. DNA for the CDR3: TGTGCCAGCAGTTACGGAAGAGGGGCGCGCTCCTACGAGCAGTACTTC. Translated, it gives CASSYGRGARSYEQYF.

The chain joins TRBV15 to TRBJ1-5; 10 bases align to TRBD1. The CDR3 extends over 15 amino acids. The V and J ends lost 4 bases and 4 bases, in that order; junction bases with no gene match: 4. Looked up from germline, CDR1 is LNHNV and CDR2 is YYDKDF (reference sequence). The CDR3 protein is CATSMDRGTNQPQHF. DNA for the CDR3: TGTGCCACCAGCATGGACAGGGGGACGAATCAGCCCCAGCATTTT. Filled out from reference TRBV15 and TRBJ1-5, the complete variable domain reads DAMVIQNPRYQVTQFGKPVTLSCSQTLNHNVMYWYQQKSSQAPKLLFHYYDKDFNNEADTPDNFQSRRPNTSFCFLDIRSPGLGDTAMYLCATSMDRGTNQPQHFGDGTRLSIL.

The chain recombines TRBV6-1 with TRBJ2-5; D might be TRBD1 (5 bases). Germline CDR1 and CDR2: MNHNS and SASEGT. Trimming took 4 bases from V and 1 from J, leaving 13 bases between them. The CDR3 spans 15 residues. The CDR3 coding sequence is TGTGCCAGCAGTGTGGGTCTGGACATCCAAGAGACCCAGTACTTC. This codes for CASSVGLDIQETQYF.

This chain connects TRBV18 to TRBJ1-1; 8 bases match TRBD1. V dropped 6 bases and J dropped 4; count of bases not matched to a gene: 7. Germline V gives CDR1 KGHSH, CDR2 LQKENI. The CDR3 is 14 amino acids. CDR3 coding DNA: TGTGCCAGCTCCGGCGACAGGGGCGGCACTGAAGCTTTCTTT. This translates into CASSGDRGGTEAFF.

The V gene is TRBV20-1, the J gene TRBJ1-5; 8 bases align to TRBD1. The germline V gene encodes CDR1 DFQATT and CDR2 SNEGSKA (reference sequence). V lost 5 bases and J lost 9; bases outside the gene matches: 12. This CDR3 comprises 14 residues. CDR3: CSAVDRALGGPQHF. The CDR3, as DNA: TGCAGTGCTGTGGACAGGGCTCTCGGAGGGCCCCAGCATTTT.

The chain links TRBV27 to TRBJ2-7, with D possibly being TRBD2 (6 bases). The CDR3 consists of 14 residues. V lost 0 bases and J lost 7, with 13 bases in between. Germline loops: CDR1 MNHEY, CDR2 SMNVEV (reference sequence). The CDR3 loop reads CASSLSGGSGEQYF. The CDR3, as DNA: TGTGCCAGCAGTTTATCGGGGGGAAGCGGGGAGCAGTACTTC.

On this clonotype itself: A much larger clone sits a single nucleotide away, making a read error possible. The V and J genes are TRBV29-1 and TRBJ2-7; weak D call: TRBD2 (7 bases). Between the trimmed V and J ends, which lost 4 bases and 7 bases, there was a span of 20 bases. This CDR3 has 14 residues. Per the germline V gene, CDR1 is SQVTM and CDR2 is ANQGSEA. The CDR3 protein is CSVVGLGGHGEQYF. The CDR3 nucleotides are TGCAGCGTTGTGGGCCTCGGGGGGCATGGTGAGCAGTACTTC.

This chain connects TRBV27 to TRBJ2-3; TRBD1 aligns across 10 bases. The CDR3 is made up of 17 amino acids. CDR1 and CDR2 (germline): MNHEY, SMNVEV (reference sequence). The J segment lost 3 bases and the V segment lost 6 bases, leaving 12 bases of the junction unmatched. CDR3 amino acids: CASSTRAPGQGTDTQYF. The CDR3 DNA reads as TGTGCCAGCAGCACCCGAGCACCGGGACAGGGGACAGATACGCAGTATTTT.

This clonotype was detected only a few times. The chain employs TRBV5-1 and TRBJ2-4, with a tentative D call TRBD2 (5 bases). V lost 3 bases and J 0 bases, leaving 10 bases between the germline ends. The germline gives CDR1 SGHRS, CDR2 YFSETQ. This CDR3 is built from 15 residues. The CDR3 spells CASSSDSLAKNIQYF. The CDR3 DNA follows: TGCGCCAGCAGCTCGGACTCCTTAGCCAAAAACATTCAGTACTTC.

The V call is TRBV7-2, the J call TRBJ2-3; the D is unclear. The CDR3 has 12 residues. The germline CDR1 and CDR2 sequences are SGHTA and FQGNSA. The germline V and J ends were trimmed by 2 bases and 10 bases, with 10 bases remaining between them. The CDR3 sequence is CASSLTRGSQYF. The DNA of the CDR3 is TGTGCCAGCAGCTTAACGCGTGGTTCGCAGTATTTT. The full variable domain, completed using reference TRBV7-2 and TRBJ2-3, is GAGVSQSPSNKVTEKGKDVELRCDPISGHTALYWYRQSLGQGLEFLIYFQGNSAPDKSGLPSDRFSAERTGGSVSTLTIQRTQQEDSAVYLCASSLTRGSQYFGPGTRLTVL.

This clonotype was seen only once. V is TRBV29-1 and J is TRBJ2-1, with 14 bases that match TRBD2. The germline V gene encodes CDR1 SQVTM and CDR2 ANQGSEA. Trimming removed 7 bases from V and 0 bases from J; junction bases left unmatched: 8. This CDR3 has 17 residues. The CDR3 is CSDGLAGGRGSYNEQFF. The CDR3 DNA sequence: TGCAGCGACGGACTAGCGGGAGGTAGGGGCTCCTACAATGAGCAGTTCTTC.

The J gene is TRBJ2-5, the V gene TRBV7-9, with 8 bases fitting TRBD1. CDR1 and CDR2 (germline): SEHNR, FQNEAQ (reference sequence). Trimming removed 0 bases from V and 11 bases from J; junction bases left unmatched: 11. This CDR3 comprises 15 residues. This chain's CDR3 is CASSLAGRGLLEQYF. In DNA form, the CDR3 reads TGTGCCAGCAGCTTAGCCGGCAGGGGGCTGTTAGAGCAGTACTTC. Complete variable domain (other parts from reference TRBV7-9 and TRBJ2-5): DTGVSQNPRHKITKRGQNVTFRCDPISEHNRLYWYRQTLGQGPEFLTYFQNEAQLEKSRLLSDRFSAERPKGSFSTLEIQRTEQGDSAMYLCASSLAGRGLLEQYFGPGTRLLVL.

The chain combines TRBV12-5 with TRBJ1-1; 7 nucleotides match TRBD1. Germline V CDR1 and CDR2: LGHNT, FRNRAP. V dropped 1 base and J dropped 7; count of bases not matched to a gene: 6. CDR3 length: 14 residues. The CDR3 DNA is TGTGCTAGTGGTTTGGCCCCCGGACAGGATGAAGCTTTCTTT. Translation: CASGLAPGQDEAFF.

In nucleotides, the CDR3 is TGTGCCAGCAGTTCCGAGGGCAGGTCGTTCTCCTACGAGCAGTACTTC. Protein product: CASSSEGRSFSYEQYF. The chain is built from TRBV2 and TRBJ2-5, with a tentative D call TRBD2 (5 bases). The DNA end is more similar to TRBJ2-7, so the J call may be wrong. Looked up from germline, CDR1 is SNHLY and CDR2 is FYNNEI. The CDR3 covers 16 residues.

The chain couples TRBV21-1 to TRBJ2-4; the table assigns TRBD2, which was not confirmed against the DNA. TRBV21-1 corresponds to a pseudogene. CDR3 length: 21 residues. The CDR3 sequence is CASSKGAGLAGANSDKNIQYF. DNA of the CDR3: TGTGCCAGCAGCAAAGGGGCCGGACTAGCGGGAGCGAATTCGGACAAAAACATTCAGTACTTC.

This clonotype has a handful of counts. DNA for the CDR3: TGTGCCAGCAGCTCCCCCATAACCGTCGAGCAGTACTTC. Translating it yields CASSSPITVEQYF. The chain employs TRBV7-2 and TRBJ2-7, with D unclear. The germline V gene encodes CDR1 SGHTA and CDR2 FQGNSA. Trimming cost V 4 bases and J 6 bases, with 13 bases left between them. This CDR3 comprises 13 residues.

The chain combines TRBV29-1 with TRBJ2-6, with D unclear. Germline assignment: CDR1 SQVTM and CDR2 ANQGSEA. Trimming left V 8 bases short and J 3 bases short, with 8 bases between. The CDR3 is 12 residues long. DNA for the CDR3: TGCAGCACCCAAGTTGGGGCCAACGTCCTGACTTTC. Its translation is CSTQVGANVLTF.

This clonotype was picked up a small number of times. This chain uses TRBV29-1 with TRBJ1-2, with D unclear. The ends were cut back, 6 bases at V and 4 bases at J, with 15 bases in the middle. CDR3 length: 13 residues. The V gene's germline CDR1 is SQVTM and CDR2 ANQGSEA. The CDR3 DNA is TGCAGCGTCGTTGGGTCAGTGGGCTATGGCTACACCTTC. Its protein is CSVVGSVGYGYTF.

The genes are TRBV7-9 and TRBJ2-5; D tentatively fits TRBD1 or TRBD2 (5 bases each). The J call is uncertain, as TRBJ2-7 better fits the DNA end. This CDR3 comprises 14 residues. Germline CDR1 and CDR2: SEHNR and FQNEAQ (reference sequence). DNA for the CDR3: TGTGCCAGCAGCTCACGGGACGGGATGGACGAGCAGTACTTC. Encoded protein: CASSSRDGMDEQYF.

The gene calls are TRBV11-3 and TRBJ2-1; 10 nucleotides line up with TRBD2. This CDR3 spans 16 amino acids. The junction had 9 bases not matched to a gene; V was cut back by 1 base and J by 9 bases. Germline CDR1 is SGHNT and CDR2 is YENEEA. CDR3 sequence reads: CASSLVSGTSEGEQFF. The CDR3 DNA is TGTGCCAGCAGCTTAGTGTCCGGGACTAGCGAGGGTGAGCAGTTCTTC.

The V gene is TRBV20-1, the J gene TRBJ2-7; 8 nucleotides agree with TRBD2. The CDR3 length is 14 residues. V was pared by 6 bases and J by 2 bases, with 9 bases of the junction left unmatched. CDR1 DFQATT and CDR2 SNEGSKA come from the germline V gene (reference sequence). CDR3 DNA sequence: TGCAGTGCCGAGTCGGGAGGGCGAACCTACGAGCAGTACTTC. The encoded protein is CSAESGGRTYEQYF.

This clonotype was seen only once. This rearrangement joins TRBV12-3 or TRBV12-4 to TRBJ2-7; perhaps TRBD2 as D (6 bases). TRBJ2-5 explains the end of the DNA better; the J call may be wrong. This CDR3 comprises 15 residues. The CDR3 bases are TGTGCCAACACCCAAACCGGGCGGGGTTCGGAGACCCAGTACTTC. It specifies CANTQTGRGSETQYF.